A selection of T cell receptor beta chains follows, all from one sample in a study of identical twins. From the 5' RACE reads, TCRdb called clonotypes with MiXCR, one entry per CDR3 protein. This sample has around 250,000 distinct CDR3 sequences, with roughly 13% found just once. The same data also contributed to another study, on yellow fever vaccine responses in identical twins.

Sequencing input: memory (CD45RO+) T cells sorted from blood. The receptors shown here come from a woman between 18 and 29 years old in good health. Both conserved end residues are part of each CDR3. Each record gives: CDR3 length, clone size, D gene, J gene, V gene, CDR3 protein, CDR3 DNA. The D gene is left open where the match is weak. Size is stated for part of the rows, as once, few or many counts, or as a class when the clone is expanded.

15,.,.,TRBJ2-6,TRBV15,CATSNGGSGANVLTF,TGTGCCACCTCTAATGGGGGGTCTGGGGCCAACGTCCTGACTTTC
15,many,.,TRBJ2-5,TRBV7-2,CASSYYRGMGETQYF,TGTGCCAGCAGCTATTACCGCGGGATGGGAGAGACCCAGTACTTC
16,.,.,TRBJ2-2,TRBV21-1,CASSNGGQANTGELFF,TGTGCCAGCAGCAACGGGGGTCAGGCGAACACCGGGGAGCTGTTTTTT
13,many,.,TRBJ2-7,TRBV20-1,CSAPRRETYEQYF,TGCAGTGCCCCTCGGCGAGAGACCTACGAGCAGTACTTC
11,few,.,TRBJ2-3,TRBV28,CASSLWDTQYF,TGTGCCAGCAGTTTATGGGATACGCAGTATTTT
16,many,.,TRBJ2-3,TRBV7-6,CASKRGRGGDTDTQYF,TGTGCCAGCAAAAGAGGCAGGGGGGGTGATACAGATACGCAGTATTTT
15,few,TRBD1,TRBJ2-2,TRBV6-2/TRBV6-3,CASSEQGTNTGELFF,TGTGCCAGCAGCGAACAGGGGACCAACACCGGGGAGCTGTTTTTT
16,few,.,TRBJ2-5,TRBV7-2,CASSLAGTGGQETQYF,TGTGCCAGCAGCTTAGCAGGGACCGGGGGCCAAGAGACCCAGTACTTC
18,.,TRBD1,TRBJ2-7,TRBV10-1,CASRYLLRRGKYSYEQYF,TGCGCCAGCAGATACCTACTCCGCAGGGGGAAGTACTCCTACGAGCAGTACTTC
13,.,.,TRBJ2-1,TRBV10-1,CASSESGYNEQFF,TGCGCCAGCAGTGAGTCGGGGTACAATGAGCAGTTCTTC
16,few,TRBD1,TRBJ2-7,TRBV12-3/TRBV12-4,CASSSGTGAVEYEQYF,TGTGCCAGCAGTTCCGGGACAGGGGCGGTAGAGTACGAGCAGTACTTC
14,.,.,TRBJ1-1,TRBV5-1,CASSLAQLNTEAFF,TGCGCCAGCAGCTTGGCACAGCTGAACACTGAAGCTTTCTTT
13,.,.,TRBJ2-1,TRBV6-1,CASRKGKLDEQFF,TGTGCCAGCCGGAAAGGGAAGTTGGACGAGCAGTTCTTC
14,.,.,TRBJ2-7,TRBV20-1,CSARAPASIYEQYF,TGCAGTGCTAGAGCTCCAGCCTCTATCTACGAGCAGTACTTC
17,many,.,TRBJ2-7,TRBV19,CASSTPLDRDGTYEQYF,TGTGCCAGTAGTACCCCCTTGGACCGGGACGGAACCTACGAGCAGTACTTC
15,.,.,TRBJ2-7,TRBV10-3,CAILAVRALTYEQYF,TGTGCCATCCTGGCCGTCCGGGCCCTGACCTACGAGCAGTACTTC
13,.,.,TRBJ2-7,TRBV11-3,CARIIGTSYEQYF,TGTGCCAGGATAATAGGTACCTCCTACGAGCAGTACTTC
18,.,TRBD2,TRBJ2-1,TRBV7-6,CASSLAGLAGAAYNEQFF,TGTGCCAGCAGCTTAGCGGGACTAGCGGGAGCTGCCTACAATGAGCAGTTCTTC
12,few,.,TRBJ1-1,TRBV7-2,CASSLSTGEAFF,TGTGCCAGCAGCTTAAGTACGGGAGAAGCTTTCTTT
13,.,.,TRBJ2-5,TRBV2,CASSGVLGETQYF,TGTGCCAGCAGTGGGGTTCTGGGAGAGACCCAGTACTTC
12,.,.,TRBJ2-5,TRBV2,CASRGSGETQYF,TGTGCCAGCAGGGGATCGGGGGAGACCCAGTACTTC
13,.,.,TRBJ1-4,TRBV29-1,CSVGTGSNQKLFF,TGCAGCGTTGGTACCGGTTCTAACCAAAAACTGTTTTTT
17,many,TRBD2,TRBJ2-7,TRBV20-1,CSARDWLLAGEGYEQYF,TGCAGTGCTAGAGATTGGCTACTAGCGGGAGAGGGGTACGAGCAGTACTTC
16,.,.,TRBJ2-7,TRBV27,CASSSRLAAPSYEQYF,TGTGCCAGCAGTTCCCGTTTAGCGGCCCCCTCCTACGAGCAGTACTTC
15,many,TRBD1,TRBJ2-1,TRBV10-3,CAISESGTGSNEQFF,TGTGCCATCAGTGAGTCGGGGACAGGGTCCAATGAGCAGTTCTTC
13,.,.,TRBJ1-1,TRBV20-1,CSAAQGGNTEAFF,TGCAGTGCTGCACAGGGTGGGAACACTGAAGCTTTCTTT
14,many,TRBD1,TRBJ2-4,TRBV28,CASSPRGLTYIQYF,TGTGCCAGCAGCCCAAGGGGGCTTACGTACATTCAGTACTTC
16,.,TRBD2,TRBJ2-1,TRBV28,CASSFTTSGSYNEQFF,TGTGCCAGCAGTTTCACGACTAGCGGGAGCTACAATGAGCAGTTCTTC
14,few,.,TRBJ1-1,TRBV11-2,CASSLSRQFTEAFF,TGTGCCAGCAGCCTTAGTAGGCAGTTCACTGAAGCTTTCTTT